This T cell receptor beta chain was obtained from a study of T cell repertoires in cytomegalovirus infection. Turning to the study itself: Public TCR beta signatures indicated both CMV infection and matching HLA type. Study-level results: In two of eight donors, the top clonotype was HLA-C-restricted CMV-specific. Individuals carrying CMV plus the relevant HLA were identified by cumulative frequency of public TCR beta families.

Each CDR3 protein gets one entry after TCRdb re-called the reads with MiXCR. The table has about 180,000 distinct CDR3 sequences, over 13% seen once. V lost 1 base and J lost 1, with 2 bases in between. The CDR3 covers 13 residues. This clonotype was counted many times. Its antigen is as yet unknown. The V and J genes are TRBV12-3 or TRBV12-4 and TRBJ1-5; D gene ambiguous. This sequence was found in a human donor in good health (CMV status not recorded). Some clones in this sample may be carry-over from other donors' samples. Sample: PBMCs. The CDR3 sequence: CASSLVSNQPQHF. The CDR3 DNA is TGTGCCAGCAGTTTAGTCAGCAATCAGCCCCAGCATTTT.